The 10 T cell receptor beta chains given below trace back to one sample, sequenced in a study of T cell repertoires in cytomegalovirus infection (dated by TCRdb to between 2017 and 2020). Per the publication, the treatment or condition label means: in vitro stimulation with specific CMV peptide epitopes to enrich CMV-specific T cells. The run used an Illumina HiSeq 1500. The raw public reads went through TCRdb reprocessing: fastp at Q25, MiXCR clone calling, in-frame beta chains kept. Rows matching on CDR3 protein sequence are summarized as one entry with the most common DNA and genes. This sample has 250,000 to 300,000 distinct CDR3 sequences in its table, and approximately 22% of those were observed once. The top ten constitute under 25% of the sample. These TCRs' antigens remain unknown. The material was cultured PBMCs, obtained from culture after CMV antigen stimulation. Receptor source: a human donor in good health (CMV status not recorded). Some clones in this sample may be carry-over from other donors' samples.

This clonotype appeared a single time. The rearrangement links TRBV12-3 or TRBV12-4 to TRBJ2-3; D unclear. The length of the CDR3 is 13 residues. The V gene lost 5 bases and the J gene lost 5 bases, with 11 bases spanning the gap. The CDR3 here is CASSQDWKDTQYF. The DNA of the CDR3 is TGTGCCAGCAGTCAAGACTGGAAAGATACGCAGTATTTT.

The CDR3 here is CASSSVLTDTQYF. CDR3 coding DNA: TGTGCCAGCAGTTCAGTCCTCACAGATACGCAGTATTTT. The rearrangement uses TRBV6-2 or TRBV6-3 and TRBJ2-3; D unclear. Germline CDR1 reads MNHEY; CDR2 reads SVGEGT. The CDR3 length is 13 residues. V was pared by 4 bases and J by 2 bases, with 7 bases between.

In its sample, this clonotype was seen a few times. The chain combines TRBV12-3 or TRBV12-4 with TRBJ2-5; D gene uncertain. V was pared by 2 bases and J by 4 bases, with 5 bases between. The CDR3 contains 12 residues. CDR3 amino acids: CASSLQTETQYF. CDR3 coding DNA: TGTGCCAGCAGTTTACAGACAGAGACCCAGTACTTC.

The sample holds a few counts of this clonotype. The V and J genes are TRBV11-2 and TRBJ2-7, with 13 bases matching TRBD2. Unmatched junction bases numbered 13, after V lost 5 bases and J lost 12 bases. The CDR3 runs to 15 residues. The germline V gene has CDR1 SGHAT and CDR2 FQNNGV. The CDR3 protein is CASSPGVLGLAGWYV. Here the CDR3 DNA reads TGTGCCAGCAGCCCAGGGGTGTTGGGACTAGCGGGATGGTACGTC.

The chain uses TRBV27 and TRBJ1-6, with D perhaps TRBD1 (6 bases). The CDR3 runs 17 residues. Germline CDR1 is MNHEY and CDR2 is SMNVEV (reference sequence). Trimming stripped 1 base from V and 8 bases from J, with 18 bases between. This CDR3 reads CASSLLTTGRVHSPLHF. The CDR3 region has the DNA TGTGCCAGCAGTTTATTGACTACAGGGAGAGTTCATTCACCCCTCCACTTT.

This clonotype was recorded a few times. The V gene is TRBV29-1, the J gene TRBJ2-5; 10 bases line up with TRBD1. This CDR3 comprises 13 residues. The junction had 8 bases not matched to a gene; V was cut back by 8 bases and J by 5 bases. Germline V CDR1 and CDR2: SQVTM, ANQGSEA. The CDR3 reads CSHGGQGLETQYF. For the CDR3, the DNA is TGCAGCCATGGGGGACAGGGGTTGGAGACCCAGTACTTC. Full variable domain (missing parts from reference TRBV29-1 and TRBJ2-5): SAVISQKPSRDICQRGTSLTIQCQVDSQVTMMFWYRQQPGQSLTLIATANQGSEATYESGFVIDKFPISRPNLTFSTLTVSNMSPEDSSIYLCSHGGQGLETQYFGPGTRLLVL.

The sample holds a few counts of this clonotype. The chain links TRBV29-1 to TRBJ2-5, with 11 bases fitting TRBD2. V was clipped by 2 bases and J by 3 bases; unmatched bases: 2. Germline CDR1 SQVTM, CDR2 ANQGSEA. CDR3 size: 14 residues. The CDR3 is CSVELAGGKETQYF. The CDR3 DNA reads TGCAGCGTTGAACTAGCGGGAGGAAAAGAGACCCAGTACTTC.

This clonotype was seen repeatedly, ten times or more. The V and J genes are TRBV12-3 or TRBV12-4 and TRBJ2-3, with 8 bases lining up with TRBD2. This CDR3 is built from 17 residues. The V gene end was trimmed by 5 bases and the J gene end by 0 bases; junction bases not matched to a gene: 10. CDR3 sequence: CASSPKGSGSSTDTQYF. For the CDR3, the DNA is TGTGCCAGCAGTCCAAAAGGCAGCGGGAGTAGCACAGATACGCAGTATTTT.

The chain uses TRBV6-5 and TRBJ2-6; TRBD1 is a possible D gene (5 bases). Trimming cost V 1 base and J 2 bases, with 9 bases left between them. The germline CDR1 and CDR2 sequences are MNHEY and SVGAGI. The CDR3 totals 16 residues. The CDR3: CASSYFQGAGANVLTF. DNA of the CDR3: TGTGCCAGCAGTTACTTCCAGGGTGCTGGGGCCAACGTCCTGACTTTC.

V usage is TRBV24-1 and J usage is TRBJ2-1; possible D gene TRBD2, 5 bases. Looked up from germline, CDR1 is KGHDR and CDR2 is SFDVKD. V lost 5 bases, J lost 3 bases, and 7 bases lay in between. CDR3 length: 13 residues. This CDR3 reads CATSGAVYNEQFF. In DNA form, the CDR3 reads TGTGCCACCAGTGGAGCGGTCTACAATGAGCAGTTCTTC.